The 21 T cell receptor beta chains in this list originate from one sample, sequenced in a study of OX40 agonist ivuxolimab in advanced cancers. Repertoires were generated with immunoSEQ multiplex PCR, while TCRdb's copy carries only in-frame clones and drops some. The sample lists about 53,000 clones, 85% to 90% occurring once. This material consisted of CD4+ or CD8+ T cells sorted from blood, taken in a trial of the OX40 agonist ivuxolimab. The origin of the receptors is an adult with an advanced solid tumor such as melanoma, head and neck, liver or kidney cancer.

This sequence joins TRBV4-1 and TRBJ2-6; D possibly matches TRBD1 or TRBD2 (6 bases each). The CDR3 spans 17 residues. Germline V gene data show CDR1 as MGHRA and CDR2 as YSYEKL. The V end was cut by 1 base, the J end by 2 bases, with 12 bases between. CDR3 DNA: TGCGCCAGCAGCCAAGGGGGGGCAGTCACTGGGGCCAACGTCCTGACTTTC. Its protein is CASSQGGAVTGANVLTF.

The CDR3 sequence is CASSFSFQPQHF. The DNA for the CDR3 is TGTGCCAGCAGTTTCTCCTTTCAGCCCCAGCATTTT. The gene calls are TRBV28 and TRBJ1-5, with D unclear. The V gene lost 3 bases and the J gene lost 6 bases, with 6 bases spanning the gap. In germline, CDR1 is MDHEN, CDR2 SYDVKM. The CDR3 totals 12 residues.

The J gene is TRBJ2-7, the V gene TRBV18, with TRBD1 matching 7 bases. The J segment lost 7 bases and the V segment lost 4 bases, leaving 7 bases of the junction unmatched. Germline CDR1 is KGHSH and CDR2 is LQKENI. This CDR3 spans 13 amino acids. The CDR3 sequence is CASSLGQVGEQYF. The CDR3 DNA reads TGTGCCAGCTCACTCGGACAGGTCGGAGAGCAGTACTTC.

V usage is TRBV4-2 and J usage is TRBJ2-3, with 7 bases aligning to TRBD1. V gave up 1 base and J gave up 4 bases; unmatched junction bases: 5. The CDR3 loop spans 15 amino acids. The V gene's germline CDR1 is LGHNA and CDR2 YNFKEQ. Written as DNA, the CDR3 is TGTGCCAGCAGCCAAGTTGCCGACAGGGCAGATACGCAGTATTTT. Its translation: CASSQVADRADTQYF.

The V call is TRBV7-8, the J call TRBJ2-3, with 9 bases matching TRBD1. The J segment lost 4 bases and the V segment lost 3 bases, leaving 2 bases of the junction unmatched. The CDR3 runs 14 residues. CDR1 is SGHVS and CDR2 is FQNEAQ in the germline V gene. The CDR3 nucleotides are TGTGCCAGCAGCTTTCGGACAGGGGCAGATACGCAGTATTTT. Translation: CASSFRTGADTQYF.

In its sample, this clone was seen once. This rearrangement joins TRBV30 to TRBJ2-3; no clear D. CDR3 length: 13 amino acids. Germline V gene sequence: CDR1 GTSNPN, CDR2 SVGIG (reference sequence). The V end lost 4 bases, the J end lost 4 bases, and 12 bases lay between the germline ends. CDR3 amino acids: CAWKWVWADTQYF. The DNA for the CDR3 is TGTGCCTGGAAGTGGGTTTGGGCAGATACGCAGTATTTT.

This clone was counted a few times. The chain links TRBV19 to TRBJ1-1, with 8 bases that match TRBD1. Trimming at V came to 3 bases and at J to 11 bases, leaving 5 bases not matched to a gene. Germline-derived CDR1 and CDR2 are LNHDA and SQIVND (reference sequence). The CDR3 extends over 12 amino acids. In DNA, the CDR3 is TGTGCCAGTAGTATCTACAGGGGGGCGGCTTTCTTT. The encoded protein is CASSIYRGAAFF.

The chain employs TRBV5-1 and TRBJ2-7, with TRBD1 matching over 8 bases. The junction had 6 bases not matched to a gene; V was cut back by 7 bases and J by 0 bases. Per the germline V gene, CDR1 is SGHRS and CDR2 is YFSETQ. This CDR3 is built from 14 residues. Here the CDR3 DNA reads TGCGCCAGCGAACAGGGGGACGACTCCTACGAGCAGTACTTC. As protein: CASEQGDDSYEQYF.

The chain employs TRBV5-1 and TRBJ2-2; TRBD1 is a possible D gene (6 bases). Trimming removed 0 bases from V and 0 bases from J, with 9 bases in between. Germline-derived CDR1 and CDR2 are SGHRS and YFSETQ. CDR3 length: 16 residues. The CDR3 region has the DNA TGCGCCAGCAGCTTGGAACAGGGTACGAACACCGGGGAGCTGTTTTTT. Translation gives CASSLEQGTNTGELFF.

V gene TRBV5-6 combines with J gene TRBJ1-2; D possibly corresponds to TRBD1 (5 bases). The CDR3 is made up of 15 amino acids. The ends were cut back, 5 bases at V and 0 bases at J, with 14 bases in the middle. Germline values: CDR1 SGHDT, CDR2 YYEEEE. CDR3 in DNA: TGTGCCAGCAGTTTACTCGACAGCTCTAACTATGGCTACACCTTC. This gives the protein CASSLLDSSNYGYTF.

This chain connects TRBV7-2 to TRBJ2-1; perhaps TRBD2 as D (5 bases). This CDR3 spans 17 amino acids. The V end was cut by 5 bases, the J end by 3 bases, with 20 bases between. CDR1 and CDR2 (germline): SGHTA, FQGNSA. CDR3 protein: CASSRITRVTSYNEQFF. The CDR3 DNA reads TGTGCCAGCAGCCGAATTACACGGGTTACTAGCTACAATGAGCAGTTCTTC. The variable domain in full, with the rest retrieved from reference TRBV7-2 and TRBJ2-1, is GAGVSQSPSNKVTEKGKDVELRCDPISGHTALYWYRQSLGQGLEFLIYFQGNSAPDKSGLPSDRFSAERTGGSVSTLTIQRTQQEDSAVYLCASSRITRVTSYNEQFFGPGTRLTVL.

The rearrangement links TRBV28 to TRBJ1-3; D possibly corresponds to TRBD1 (5 bases). Germline V CDR1 and CDR2: MDHEN, SYDVKM. This CDR3 has 14 residues. Trimming removed 8 bases at V and 9 bases at J, with 20 bases between. This chain's CDR3 is CASGSGTENPTIYF. CDR3 in DNA: TGTGCCAGCGGATCCGGGACGGAGAATCCCACCATATATTTT.

The chain links TRBV18 to TRBJ1-3; D might be TRBD1 (6 bases). V dropped 1 base and J dropped 2 bases, with 15 bases sitting between them. The germline V gene has CDR1 KGHSH and CDR2 LQKENI. This CDR3 has 17 amino acids. CDR3 loop: CASSPLPAGAAGNTIYF. The CDR3 coding sequence is TGTGCCAGCTCACCACTCCCCGCGGGGGCGGCTGGAAACACCATATATTTT.

This chain connects TRBV30 to TRBJ1-1; 7 nucleotides align to TRBD1. There are 14 residues in the CDR3. The J segment lost 0 bases and the V segment lost 2 bases, leaving 3 bases of the junction unmatched. The germline gives CDR1 GTSNPN, CDR2 SVGIG (reference sequence). CDR3 DNA: TGTGCCTGGAGTAAGACAGGGTTGAACACTGAAGCTTTCTTT. This gives the protein CAWSKTGLNTEAFF.

The V and J genes are TRBV19 and TRBJ2-6, with 9 bases lining up with TRBD1. From germline, CDR1 is LNHDA and CDR2 SQIVND (reference sequence). Germline trimming cut 4 bases from V and 0 bases from J; bases unmatched to any gene: 7. The CDR3 has 18 residues. This CDR3 is CASSTGQGSSSGANVLTF. The CDR3 DNA is TGTGCCAGTAGTACGGGACAGGGATCGAGCTCTGGGGCCAACGTCCTGACTTTC.

The chain carries TRBV9 and TRBJ2-7, with D possibly matching TRBD1 (6 bases). Germline CDR1 reads SGDLS; CDR2 reads YYNGEE. The V and J ends lost 4 bases and 4 bases respectively, with 15 bases between them. This CDR3 comprises 14 residues. The CDR3 coding sequence is TGTGCCAGCAGCACAACCGGGACAACTTACGAGCAGTACTTC. It translates to CASSTTGTTYEQYF.

The chain combines TRBV18 with TRBJ2-3, with TRBD2 matching 10 bases. The germline CDR1 and CDR2 sequences are KGHSH and LQKENI. V lost 3 bases to trimming and J lost 0 bases; unmatched junction nucleotides: 6. The length of the CDR3 is 17 residues. The CDR3 region is CASSPSTSGTSTDTQYF. The DNA for the CDR3 is TGTGCCAGCTCACCCTCAACTAGCGGGACTAGCACAGATACGCAGTATTTT.

This clone was picked up one time. The chain uses TRBV28 and TRBJ2-7; a weak D match, TRBD2 (6 bases). Trimming cost V 4 bases and J 2 bases, with 24 bases left between them. Per germline, CDR1 MDHEN and CDR2 SYDVKM. The CDR3 has 18 amino acids. Here the CDR3 DNA reads TGTGCCAGCAGTTCCGCACGGGAGACTCAAGGAGAAACCTACGAGCAGTACTTC. This translates into CASSSARETQGETYEQYF.

Comments on this clone: Mismatch with germline at one junction end may stem from a read error. The chain is built from TRBV7-7 and TRBJ2-5; D may be TRBD2 (6 bases). CDR1 and CDR2 from the germline V gene are SSHAT and FNYEAQ (reference sequence). CDR3 length equals 13 residues. The DNA for the CDR3 is TGTGCTAGCAGCCCGAGGGCGGGGGAGACCCAGTACTTC. Protein product: CASSPRAGETQYF.

The chain employs TRBV7-9 and TRBJ1-2; D call uncertain. Per germline, CDR1 SEHNR and CDR2 FQNEAQ (reference sequence). The CDR3 totals 14 residues. V lost 3 bases and J 5 bases, leaving 13 bases between the germline ends. The CDR3 DNA sequence: TGTGCCAGCAGCTTCGCGGGCGGCCATTATGGCTACACCTTC. Its protein product is CASSFAGGHYGYTF.

Only one count was recorded for this clone. CDR3 loop: CASSHRTFRSGVFYNEQFF. The CDR3 DNA sequence: TGTGCCAGCAGCCATAGGACGTTTCGGAGCGGGGTCTTCTACAATGAGCAGTTCTTC. The genes are TRBV7-2 and TRBJ2-1; 7 bases map to TRBD2. This CDR3 is built from 19 residues. Germline V gives CDR1 SGHTA, CDR2 FQGNSA. V trimming: 5 bases; J trimming: 3 bases; junction bases outside the gene matches: 19.